This TCR beta chain was identified during a study of vaccination and CD4 T cells after COVID-19. Background on the study: Post-COVID samples had a sampling time that fell a median roughly 98 days after diagnosis (range 35 to 161).

The treatment was: approximately nine-day PBMC culture with coronavirus spike peptide pools or control peptides (ViraFEST assay). PCR-confirmed positives ranged from March to December 2020, preceding US Alpha, Beta and Delta variants. PBMC cultures, at a few million cells per well, received about 10 IU/ml IL-2 and roughly 9.6 ug/ml peptide pools. Germline CDR1 reads DFQATT; CDR2 reads SNEGSKA (reference sequence). V was pared by 5 bases and J by 3 bases, with 11 bases between. This CDR3 region has 13 residues. About this clonotype: Its antigen is as yet unknown.

Oncomine TCR Beta short-read sequencing was applied to DNA from cultured CD4+ T cells. In TCRdb, the PCR reads were re-called with MiXCR into one record per CDR3 protein. The table lists 15,000 to 20,000 distinct CDR3 sequences, 49% of them singletons, with roughly 4% in the top ten. The sample was CD4+ T cells from blood, cultured in vitro. This receptor was taken from a human donor who had recovered from COVID-19. The rearrangement uses TRBV20-1 and TRBJ2-1, with a tentative D call TRBD1 (6 bases). CDR3 residues: CSAGTGHYNEQFF. Written as DNA, the CDR3 is TGCAGTGCTGGGACGGGACACTACAATGAGCAGTTCTTC.